The 16 T cell receptor beta chains listed next were all sequenced from one sample in a study of blood T cell repertoires in COVID-19. Method: immunoSEQ multiplex PCR; TCRdb's copy keeps in-frame clones and lacks some. This repertoire shows about 68,000 clones, roughly four fifths found once; its top ten account for approximately 40%. Material for sequencing was peripheral blood. Source of these receptors: a man older than 75 with acute or convalescent COVID-19.

The V gene is TRBV6-5, the J gene TRBJ1-1, with D uncertain. CDR1 and CDR2 from the germline V gene are MNHEY and SVGAGI. V was trimmed by 4 bases and J by 1 base, leaving 7 bases between them. This CDR3 has 13 residues. The CDR3 loop reads CASSFQKNTEAFF. The CDR3 DNA reads TGTGCCAGCAGTTTTCAGAAGAACACTGAAGCTTTCTTT.

This chain uses TRBV10-1 with TRBJ2-5; 7 bases are shared with TRBD2. V lost 0 bases and J lost 0; bases outside the gene matches: 7. This CDR3 spans 17 amino acids. Per germline, CDR1 WNHNN and CDR2 SYGVQD (reference sequence). The DNA for the CDR3 is TGCGCCAGCAGTGAGTCGACTAGCTCTACATACCAAGAGACCCAGTACTTC. This sequence encodes CASSESTSSTYQETQYF.

The V and J genes are TRBV7-8 and TRBJ2-3; 10 positions agree with TRBD1. The germline gives CDR1 SGHVS, CDR2 FQNEAQ. The CDR3 is made up of 15 amino acids. J lost 2 bases, V lost 4 bases, and 3 bases had no gene match. The CDR3 here is CASSSGQGNTDTQYF. In DNA form, the CDR3 reads TGTGCCAGCAGCTCGGGACAGGGGAACACAGATACGCAGTATTTT.

This chain joins TRBV5-1 and TRBJ2-7; possible D gene TRBD1, 6 bases. The V gene lost 0 bases and the J gene lost 0 bases, with 13 bases spanning the gap. Germline V gene lookup returns CDR1 SGHRS and CDR2 YFSETQ. The CDR3 consists of 16 residues. For the CDR3, the DNA is TGCGCCAGCAGCTTGGTGGTGGGGGCGAGCTCCTACGAGCAGTACTTC. Encoded protein: CASSLVVGASSYEQYF.

The DNA of the CDR3 is TGTGCCAGTAGTACCGGGACTAGCGGGGAATACAATGAGCAGTTCTTC. Translating it yields CASSTGTSGEYNEQFF. The rearrangement links TRBV19 to TRBJ2-1, with 13 bases aligning to TRBD2. Germline V gene data show CDR1 as LNHDA and CDR2 as SQIVND (reference sequence). This CDR3 has 16 residues. After removal of 4 bases from V and 4 bases from J, the junction contained 4 bases not matched to a gene. The full variable domain, completed using reference TRBV19 and TRBJ2-1, is DGGITQSPKYLFRKEGQNVTLSCEQNLNHDAMYWYRQDPGQGLRLIYYSQIVNDFQKGDIAEGYSVSREKKESFPLTVTSAQKNPTAFYLCASSTGTSGEYNEQFFGPGTRLTVL.

The gene calls are TRBV6-5 and TRBJ2-1; 10 bases line up with TRBD1. This CDR3 is 15 amino acids long. V was pared by 7 bases and J by 9 bases, with 12 bases of the junction left unmatched. CDR1 is MNHEY and CDR2 is SVGAGI in the germline V gene. The chain's CDR3 is CASIAGTGAGGEQFF. The CDR3 DNA reads as TGTGCCAGCATCGCCGGGACAGGGGCCGGGGGTGAGCAGTTCTTC.

The V call is TRBV30, the J call TRBJ1-6; D is possibly TRBD1 (5 bases). The germline V gene has CDR1 GTSNPN and CDR2 SVGIG (reference sequence). V dropped 2 bases and J dropped 5 bases, with 19 bases sitting between them. CDR3 length: 17 residues. CDR3 sequence reads: CAWSRPLQGFNNSPLHF. The DNA for the CDR3 is TGTGCCTGGAGTAGACCTTTGCAGGGATTTAATAATTCACCCCTCCACTTT.

V is TRBV9 and J is TRBJ1-2, with 8 bases identical to TRBD1. CDR1 and CDR2 (germline): SGDLS, YYNGEE. The ends lost 5 bases at V and 8 bases at J; junction bases unmatched: 14. The CDR3 spans 15 residues. The chain's CDR3 is CASSINQGALSGYTF. In nucleotides, the CDR3 is TGTGCCAGCAGTATTAACCAGGGGGCTCTTTCCGGCTACACCTTC.

This clone occurred a few times. The rearrangement joins TRBV7-2 to TRBJ1-5; 8 bases map to TRBD1. The V gene end was trimmed by 8 bases and the J gene end by 4 bases; junction bases not matched to a gene: 1. CDR1 is SGHTA and CDR2 is FQGNSA in the germline V gene. There are 12 residues in the CDR3. The CDR3 spells CASHRGNQPQHF. CDR3 in DNA: TGTGCCAGCCACAGGGGGAATCAGCCCCAGCATTTT.

This clone was counted a few times. The chain carries TRBV27 and TRBJ1-4; no firm D call. Germline CDR1 is MNHEY and CDR2 is SMNVEV (reference sequence). CDR3 length: 15 residues. The germline V and J ends were trimmed by 6 bases and 0 bases, with 11 bases remaining between them. Written as DNA, the CDR3 is TGTGCCAGCAGCACTCTTTCGGCAACTAATGAAAAACTGTTTTTT. This codes for CASSTLSATNEKLFF.

The chain carries TRBV7-2 and TRBJ2-2; 10 positions agree with TRBD2. Per the germline V gene, CDR1 is SGHTA and CDR2 is FQGNSA. This CDR3 contains 16 residues. V gave up 6 bases and J gave up 5 bases; unmatched junction bases: 9. CDR3 sequence reads: CASSAPGTSETGELFF. The DNA of the CDR3 is TGTGCCAGCAGTGCCCCCGGGACTAGCGAAACCGGGGAGCTGTTTTTT.

The rearrangement joins TRBV7-8 to TRBJ2-7, with 8 bases matching TRBD1. CDR1 and CDR2 (germline): SGHVS, FQNEAQ. This CDR3 has 17 amino acids. J lost 1 base, V lost 4 bases, and 12 bases had no gene match. This chain's CDR3 is CASSSFSQGARSYEQYF. In nucleotides, the CDR3 is TGTGCCAGCAGCTCCTTTAGCCAGGGGGCGCGTTCCTACGAGCAGTACTTC.

The rearrangement links TRBV3-1 (or the pseudogene TRBV3-2) to TRBJ1-2, with 8 nucleotides matching TRBD1. The junction had 13 bases not matched to a gene; V was cut back by 2 bases and J by 8 bases. Germline assignment: CDR1 LGHDT and CDR2 YNNKEL (reference sequence). The CDR3 is 16 amino acids. The CDR3 DNA follows: TGTGCCAGCAGCCAACTCCACCCAGGGGGCGCGGGCGGCTACACCTTC. It translates to CASSQLHPGGAGGYTF.

V is TRBV6-5 and J is TRBJ2-1, with 8 positions matching TRBD1. The CDR3 runs to 15 residues. J was trimmed by 6 bases and V by 1 base; bases with no gene match: 5. Germline loops: CDR1 MNHEY, CDR2 SVGAGI. The CDR3 is CASSYWTGRGNEQFF. DNA of the CDR3: TGTGCCAGCAGTTACTGGACAGGGAGAGGCAATGAGCAGTTCTTC.

CDR3 loop: CATRLRGQGETQYF. For the CDR3, the DNA is TGTGCCACCAGGCTGAGGGGACAGGGGGAGACCCAGTACTTC. The rearrangement links TRBV6-5 to TRBJ2-5; 10 positions agree with TRBD1. CDR1 MNHEY and CDR2 SVGAGI come from the germline V gene. V lost 10 bases and J lost 5; bases outside the gene matches: 10. The CDR3 is 14 amino acids.

This clone occurred a few times. The rearrangement links TRBV5-1 to TRBJ1-2; D perhaps matches TRBD1 (5 bases). This CDR3 comprises 13 residues. Trimming took 0 bases from V and 2 from J, leaving 5 bases between them. Germline lookup yields CDR1 SGHRS and CDR2 YFSETQ. The chain's CDR3 is CASSLGTNYGYTF. The CDR3 DNA sequence: TGCGCCAGCAGCTTGGGGACAAACTATGGCTACACCTTC.